This TCR beta chain emerged from a study of shared clonotypes between healthy human individuals. Study outcomes and limitations: Relative to memory subsets, naive subsets generally showed larger estimated richness.

The CDR3 is 13 residues long. The V segment lost 4 bases and the J segment 4 bases; nucleotides outside the gene matches: 3. From germline, CDR1 is SGHRS and CDR2 YFSETQ. Once extracted for a subset, genomic DNA was divided evenly among several immunoSEQ plates. Produced via immunoSEQ multiplex PCR; TCRdb's table is partial and in-frame only. The sample consists of about 2 million clones, 85% to 95% of them appearing once. As regards this clone: What it recognizes is unknown. Other DNA sequences from this sample encode an identical CDR3 as well.

This chain connects TRBV5-1 to TRBJ1-2; the match to TRBD1 covers 8 bases. The sequence derives from a man aged 18 to 30 in good health. The sequencing input was naive CD4+ T cells sorted from blood. The sample's subset: CD45RA+ positively selected. For the CDR3, the DNA is TGCGCCAGCAGCGAAGGGACAGGCTATGGCTACACCTTC. This sequence encodes CASSEGTGYGYTF.